The 25 T cell receptor beta chains listed next were all sequenced from one sample in a study of T cells after yellow fever vaccination. MiXCR, run by TCRdb on the 5' RACE reads, gives a single entry per CDR3 protein. Of 300,000 to 350,000 distinct CDR3 sequences in the sample, roughly 4% were seen once. The sample consisted of PBMCs, taken 5 days after the yellow fever booster vaccination. The receptors derive from a young man who received the YFV17D yellow fever vaccine.

This clonotype was seen at least ten times. The CDR3 bases are TGTGCCAGCAGTCCAGGAATAGGACTGTCCCACGAGCAGTACGTC. Translating gives CASSPGIGLSHEQYV. The V call is TRBV27, the J call TRBJ2-7; D is perhaps TRBD2 (5 bases). The germline V gene has CDR1 MNHEY and CDR2 SMNVEV (reference sequence). The CDR3 length is 15 residues. The ends were cut back, 5 bases at V and 5 bases at J, with 19 bases in the middle.

In this sample, this clonotype turned up a few times. This chain joins TRBV7-9 and TRBJ2-1; D might be TRBD2 (6 bases). Germline CDR1 reads SEHNR; CDR2 reads FQNEAQ (reference sequence). Trimming pared 4 bases from V and 0 bases from J, leaving 16 bases between. CDR3 length: 17 residues. The CDR3 sequence: CASSSLGAGSSYNEQFF. CDR3 sequence (DNA): TGTGCCAGCAGCTCCCTCGGGGCGGGGAGCTCCTACAATGAGCAGTTCTTC.

In this sample, this clonotype turned up many times. This chain joins TRBV20-1 and TRBJ2-3; 7 bases line up with TRBD2. The CDR3 has 15 amino acids. Germline-derived CDR1 and CDR2 are DFQATT and SNEGSKA (reference sequence). V was pared by 3 bases and J by 2 bases, with 8 bases of the junction left unmatched. CDR3 loop: CSARRGLAATDTQYF. Written as DNA, the CDR3 is TGCAGTGCTAGGCGGGGCCTAGCGGCCACAGATACGCAGTATTTT.

This clonotype was observed many times. The chain has TRBV4-3 and TRBJ2-7; tentative D call: TRBD1 (6 bases). CDR3 length: 14 residues. V gave up 1 base and J gave up 4 bases, with 11 bases separating them. Germline-derived CDR1 and CDR2 are LGHNA and YSLEER. This CDR3 is CASSQATGRYEQYF. CDR3 coding DNA: TGCGCCAGCAGCCAAGCGACAGGAAGATACGAGCAGTACTTC.

This clonotype was recorded at least ten times. The rearrangement uses TRBV12-3 or TRBV12-4 and TRBJ2-7; no firm D call. The V end was cut by 3 bases, the J end by 1 base, with 13 bases between. There are 15 residues in the CDR3. The chain's CDR3 is CASSFSSHTSYEQYF. The CDR3 DNA follows: TGTGCCAGCAGTTTTTCCAGCCACACATCCTACGAGCAGTACTTC.

This clonotype turned up a few times. The rearrangement links TRBV7-8 to TRBJ2-3; 7 nucleotides match TRBD2. The junction had 4 bases not matched to a gene; V was cut back by 1 base and J by 6 bases. In germline, CDR1 is SGHVS, CDR2 FQNEAQ. The CDR3 has 14 residues. In nucleotides, the CDR3 is TGTGCCAGCAGCTTAGTCATTAGCGGGGATACGCAGTATTTT. Translating gives CASSLVISGDTQYF.

This clonotype was seen many times. This sequence joins TRBV12-3 or TRBV12-4 and TRBJ1-3; no definite D call. The CDR3 consists of 14 residues. Trimming removed 6 bases at V and 4 bases at J, with 13 bases between. CDR3 sequence (DNA): TGTGCCAGCAGAATCCGGGCAAGAGGAAACACCATATATTTT. It encodes CASRIRARGNTIYF.

This clonotype was detected only a few times. The chain employs TRBV29-1 and TRBJ1-1, with a possible D match to TRBD1 (5 bases). Germline V gives CDR1 SQVTM, CDR2 ANQGSEA. CDR3 length: 13 residues. V was clipped by 5 bases and J by 1 base, with 11 bases between them. As DNA, the CDR3 is TGCAGCGTTCGTAAACAGGAGAACACTGAAGCTTTCTTT. Protein: CSVRKQENTEAFF.

The V call is TRBV11-1, the J call TRBJ1-4; D not resolved. This CDR3 region has 11 residues. The ends were cut back, 6 bases at V and 6 bases at J, with 5 bases in the middle. Germline CDR1 reads SGHAT; CDR2 reads FQDESV (reference sequence). CDR3 nucleotide sequence: TGTGCCAGCAGTCTCGATGAAAAACTGTTTTTT. Residues: CASSLDEKLFF.

This clonotype was counted only a few times. CDR3 in amino acids: CASSLAEGGWGVKTQYF. The CDR3, as DNA: TGTGCCAGCAGCTTAGCTGAAGGGGGCTGGGGGGTGAAGACCCAGTACTTC. The rearrangement joins TRBV11-2 to TRBJ2-5; D possibly corresponds to TRBD1 (7 bases). Per germline, CDR1 SGHAT and CDR2 FQNNGV. This CDR3 region has 17 residues. The V end lost 1 base, the J end lost 6 bases, and 21 bases lay between the germline ends.

This clonotype was detected a few times. The chain combines TRBV20-1 with TRBJ1-2; 9 positions match TRBD1. Per germline, CDR1 DFQATT and CDR2 SNEGSKA (reference sequence). V was pared by 2 bases and J by 4 bases, with 11 bases of the junction left unmatched. The CDR3 is made up of 16 amino acids. This chain's CDR3 is CSARLGGTGQSYGYTF. CDR3 sequence (DNA): TGCAGTGCTAGACTCGGCGGGACAGGGCAAAGCTATGGCTACACCTTC.

This chain joins TRBV18 and TRBJ2-5; 13 positions match TRBD2. The V gene end was trimmed by 3 bases and the J gene end by 2 bases; junction bases not matched to a gene: 3. Looked up from germline, CDR1 is KGHSH and CDR2 is LQKENI. The CDR3 consists of 16 residues. CDR3 nucleotide sequence: TGTGCCAGCTCACCGGGACTAGCGGGGACTCAAGAGACCCAGTACTTC. It yields the protein CASSPGLAGTQETQYF.

The chain is built from TRBV6-2 or TRBV6-3 and TRBJ2-3; no firm D call. Trimming shortened V by 0 bases and J by 8 bases, and 6 bases separated the two germline ends. This CDR3 is built from 12 residues. From germline, CDR1 is MNHEY and CDR2 SVGEGT. This chain's CDR3 is CASSYSDGTQYF. CDR3 bases: TGTGCCAGCAGTTACTCGGACGGTACGCAGTATTTT.

The rearrangement joins TRBV20-1 to TRBJ2-3; no definite D call. Germline lookup yields CDR1 DFQATT and CDR2 SNEGSKA (reference sequence). The V end was cut by 7 bases, the J end by 6 bases, with 11 bases between. The CDR3 length is 11 residues. As DNA, the CDR3 is TGCAGTGGCCCAATTCGGGATACGCAGTATTTT. It is translated as CSGPIRDTQYF.

This clonotype has a handful of counts. The rearrangement links TRBV4-3 to TRBJ2-2; D may be TRBD1 (6 bases). V was cut by 1 base and J by 5 bases, with 11 bases left in between. This CDR3 has 15 amino acids. The germline V gene has CDR1 LGHNA and CDR2 YSLEER. The chain's CDR3 is CASSQVSGVTGELFF. CDR3 nucleotides: TGCGCCAGCAGCCAAGTTTCAGGGGTAACCGGGGAGCTGTTTTTT.

This clonotype was picked up many times. CDR3 DNA sequence: TGTGCCATCTCCCAGGAAGGTACTGAAGCTTTCTTT. Protein product: CAISQEGTEAFF. This chain joins TRBV10-3 and TRBJ1-1; D gene uncertain. CDR1 and CDR2 (germline): ENHRY, SYGVKD. Trimming shortened V by 8 bases and J by 5 bases, and 12 bases separated the two germline ends. This CDR3 spans 12 amino acids.

The rearrangement uses TRBV5-1 and TRBJ2-1; 8 bases are shared with TRBD1. Germline CDR1 and CDR2: SGHRS and YFSETQ. V lost 5 bases, J lost 3 bases, and 10 bases stayed unmatched. The CDR3 is 16 residues long. CDR3 sequence: CASSAPTGGGYNEQFF. CDR3 nucleotides: TGCGCCAGCAGTGCGCCCACAGGGGGTGGCTACAATGAGCAGTTCTTC.

This clonotype was picked up many times. The genes are TRBV12-3 or TRBV12-4 and TRBJ2-5, with D unclear. V was clipped by 4 bases and J by 7 bases, with 13 bases between them. This CDR3 is built from 13 residues. The CDR3 loop reads CASSSAGYGTQYF. In nucleotides, the CDR3 is TGTGCCAGCAGTTCTGCCGGGTATGGGACCCAGTACTTC.

This sequence joins TRBV28 and TRBJ2-7; D is perhaps TRBD2 (5 bases). There are 13 residues in the CDR3. Germline-derived CDR1 and CDR2 are MDHEN and SYDVKM. V dropped 5 bases and J dropped 5 bases, with 13 bases sitting between them. This CDR3 reads CASSPREGNEQYV. The CDR3 bases are TGTGCCAGCAGTCCCCGAGAGGGTAACGAGCAGTACGTC.

Only a few counts were recorded for this clonotype. The chain is built from TRBV20-1 and TRBJ2-5; D is possibly TRBD1 (6 bases). V lost 2 bases and J lost 5, with 18 bases in between. The length of the CDR3 is 15 residues. CDR1 is DFQATT and CDR2 is SNEGSKA in the germline V gene (reference sequence). The CDR3 DNA follows: TGCAGTGCTAGACAACCGACAGGAACGGGGGAGACCCAGTACTTC. The encoded protein is CSARQPTGTGETQYF.

This clonotype appeared many times. The chain has TRBV5-6 and TRBJ2-7; a possible D gene is TRBD1 (6 bases). Per germline, CDR1 SGHDT and CDR2 YYEEEE. Trimming shortened V by 4 bases and J by 2 bases, and 25 bases separated the two germline ends. CDR3 length equals 18 residues. Written as DNA, the CDR3 is TGTGCCAGCAGCAGGTGGACAGACTCAAGAATTAGGACCTACGAGCAGTACTTC. Encoded protein: CASSRWTDSRIRTYEQYF.

Only a few counts were recorded for this clonotype. The chain combines TRBV4-3 with TRBJ1-4; TRBD1 agrees at 8 bases. The length of the CDR3 is 15 residues. After removal of 4 bases from V and 8 bases from J, the junction contained 9 bases not matched to a gene. CDR1 is LGHNA, CDR2 YSLEER, per germline. The CDR3 region has the DNA TGCGCCAGCAGCCGTACCTGGCAGGGGGCGGAAAAACTGTTTTTT. Its protein is CASSRTWQGAEKLFF.

DNA for the CDR3: TGTGCCAGCAGCGACCAGGGTATCGAGAACACTGAAGCTTTCTTT. Translating gives CASSDQGIENTEAFF. The V and J genes are TRBV6-1 and TRBJ1-1; D perhaps matches TRBD1 (5 bases). Germline V gives CDR1 MNHNS, CDR2 SASEGT. V was cut by 6 bases and J by 1 base, with 15 bases left in between. The CDR3 is 15 residues long.

The chain links TRBV4-1 to TRBJ1-5, with D unclear. V was clipped by 0 bases and J by 7 bases, with 10 bases between them. The CDR3 length is 14 residues. Germline V gives CDR1 MGHRA, CDR2 YSYEKL. CDR3 sequence (DNA): TGCGCCAGCAGCCAAGAACTGGCGGGGCAGCCCCAGCATTTT. This translates into CASSQELAGQPQHF.

In its sample, this clonotype was seen many times. The chain combines TRBV27 with TRBJ1-2; D ambiguous. V shed 4 bases and J shed 7 bases, with 19 bases lying between them. In germline, CDR1 is MNHEY, CDR2 SMNVEV (reference sequence). The CDR3 has 15 amino acids. CDR3 amino acids: CASSSGFTPISGYTF. The CDR3 DNA reads TGTGCCAGCAGTTCTGGATTCACCCCGATAAGTGGCTACACCTTC.